These T cell receptor beta chains were read from a single sample in a study of T cell responses to AZD1222 COVID-19 vaccine. The protocol was immunoSEQ multiplex PCR, while the TCRdb copy is restricted to in-frame clones and leaves out a portion. The repertoire holds nearly 90,000 clones, approximately 91% seen once, with around 5.8% in the top ten. Sample: peripheral blood, taken on day 0 of AZD1222 vaccination. Receptor source: an adult in good health. Each CDR3 is given with its conserved first and last residue. The D gene is left open where the match is weak. Clone size is not always given. Where it is, it says once, few, many or a class for expanded clones.

-	TRBV4-2	TRBJ2-6	TRBD2	TGTGCCAGCAGCCAATCCACGCTAGCGGTGATCTCTGGGGCCAACGTCCTGACTTTC	CASSQSTLAVISGANVLTF
once	TRBV6-2/TRBV6-3	TRBJ2-7	-	TGTGCCAGCCGCCCCGGGACGGTCTACGAGCAGTACTTC	CASRPGTVYEQYF
-	TRBV6-2/TRBV6-3	TRBJ1-2	-	TGTGCCAGCAGTTATGTCGGGGCAGGAATTACTAACTATGGCTACACCTTC	CASSYVGAGITNYGYTF
-	TRBV5-1	TRBJ2-1	TRBD1	TGCGCCAGCAGCTTGAGTGGACAGGGGCTGGACAATGAGCAGTTCTTC	CASSLSGQGLDNEQFF
-	TRBV4-1	TRBJ1-5	-	TGCGCCAGCAGCCAAGACAGGTTTGCGGCACAGCATTTT	CASSQDRFAAQHF
-	TRBV5-4	TRBJ1-1	-	TGTGCCAGCAGCCCCACACCGAACACTGAAGCTTTCTTT	CASSPTPNTEAFF
-	TRBV6-2/TRBV6-3	TRBJ2-3	-	TGTGCCAGCAGTTACGGCAGGGACCTAGATACGCAGTATTTT	CASSYGRDLDTQYF
-	TRBV18	TRBJ1-2	-	TGTGCCAGCTCGCCCCAGGCACGGAACTATGGCTACACCTTC	CASSPQARNYGYTF
once	TRBV7-9	TRBJ2-1	TRBD1	TGTGCCAGCAGCGACCGGGACAGGGAGAACAATGAGCAGTTCTTC	CASSDRDRENNEQFF
-	TRBV27	TRBJ2-7	-	TGTGCCAGCAGTCCCCTGGACAGCCTAGCCTACGAGCAGTACTTC	CASSPLDSLAYEQYF
-	TRBV7-9	TRBJ2-4	TRBD1	TGTGCCAGCAGTAAGGACAGGCTAGCCAAAAACATTCAGTACTTC	CASSKDRLAKNIQYF
-	TRBV30	TRBJ2-1	-	TGTGCCTTTATCCCCGGGACCAACCCCTACAATGAGCAGTTCTTC	CAFIPGTNPYNEQFF
-	TRBV5-1	TRBJ2-3	-	TGCGCCAGCAGCTTGGTCGGTGCCATGCCCACAGATACGCAGTATTTT	CASSLVGAMPTDTQYF
-	TRBV24-1	TRBJ1-3	-	TGTGCCACCAGTTCCTCTGGAAACACCATATATTTT	CATSSSGNTIYF
-	TRBV7-9	TRBJ2-1	TRBD2	TGTGCCAGCAGAACAGACAGGGGCTTGGGACTAGCGGGAGACAATGAGCAGTTCTTC	CASRTDRGLGLAGDNEQFF
-	TRBV5-6	TRBJ2-1	-	-	CASSLGPSGNFGNEQFF